These 5 T cell receptor beta chains were sequenced from one sample in a study of T cells in Graves' hyperthyroidism and ophthalmopathy. RNA transcripts gave rise to amplified TCR beta CDR3 regions. The TCR CDR3 first-round RT-PCR relied on the HTBI primer set. One entry per CDR3 protein results from TCRdb running MiXCR on the multiplex PCR reads. This sample has about 720,000 distinct CDR3 sequences, with around a sixth found just once. Sequencing was done on a sample of blood. The source is a woman aged 45-65 years with Graves' hyperthyroidism that later progressed to Graves' ophthalmopathy.

This clonotype was counted many times. The chain is built from TRBV12-3 or TRBV12-4 and TRBJ1-1, with D uncertain. V lost 5 bases and J 1 base, leaving 8 bases between the germline ends. This CDR3 spans 13 amino acids. The DNA of the CDR3 is TGTGCCAGCAGTCACGACCGGAACACTGAAGCTTTCTTT. It translates to CASSHDRNTEAFF.

The chain couples TRBV14 to TRBJ1-1, with TRBD1 as a possible D gene (5 bases). V lost 6 bases to trimming and J lost 6 bases, with 20 bases between them. The CDR3 covers 15 residues. Germline-derived CDR1 and CDR2 are SGHDN and FVKESK. The CDR3 bases are TGTGCCAGCAGTCAAATGGTCGGGGGGATCCCTGAAGCTTTCTTT. Its protein product is CASSQMVGGIPEAFF.

This clonotype occurred a few times. The rearrangement links TRBV5-1 to TRBJ1-3; unclear D gene. Trimming removed 4 bases at V and 0 bases at J, with 14 bases between. The V gene's germline CDR1 is SGHRS and CDR2 YFSETQ. The CDR3 loop spans 16 amino acids. CDR3 bases: TGCGCCAGCAGCCTATTTGGGCAGAGCTCTGGAAACACCATATATTTT. It codes for CASSLFGQSSGNTIYF.

The rearrangement uses TRBV29-1 and TRBJ1-1, with D uncertain. The CDR3 loop spans 13 amino acids. CDR1 SQVTM and CDR2 ANQGSEA come from the germline V gene. The V end lost 7 bases, the J end lost 6 bases, and 18 bases lay between the germline ends. The CDR3 region is CSGRTAFNSEAFF. CDR3 coding DNA: TGCAGCGGGAGGACGGCTTTTAACTCTGAAGCTTTCTTT.

The V and J genes are TRBV5-4 and TRBJ2-5, with TRBD1 identical over 9 bases. The V and J ends lost 0 bases and 4 bases, in that order; junction bases with no gene match: 7. From germline, CDR1 is SGHNT and CDR2 YYREEE (reference sequence). CDR3 length: 16 residues. As DNA, the CDR3 is TGTGCCAGCAGCTTGGTGGACAGGGGTATGGGAGAGACCCAGTACTTC. Its protein product is CASSLVDRGMGETQYF.